The present entry profiles one T cell receptor beta chain with its context. Its antigen is as yet unknown. This entry belongs to a study of post-analysis software for immune sequencing data. Points from the study as a whole: The authors found that F measure strongly co-clustered same-batch samples. Elevated frequency relative to controls characterized roughly 5 TRBV segments in patients, TRBV5-6, TRBV5-1 and TRBV20-1 among them.

Built from TCR beta cDNA, the libraries had unique molecular identifiers in them. TCRdb fed the PCR reads into MiXCR, producing one record per CDR3 protein. The sample contains roughly 800,000 distinct CDR3 sequences, approximately 57% of which appear only once. V shed 1 base and J shed 6 bases, with 14 bases lying between them. Per the germline V gene, CDR1 is DFQATT and CDR2 is SNEGSKA (reference sequence). The CDR3 is 14 amino acids. Sequencing was carried out using blood. This rearrangement joins TRBV20-1 to TRBJ2-3, with a possible D match to TRBD1 (5 bases). The receptor was derived from a girl aged 10-17 years with multiple sclerosis. The CDR3 here is CSARAPLQADTQYF. The CDR3 DNA reads as TGCAGTGCTAGAGCCCCATTACAGGCCGATACGCAGTATTTT.